This T cell receptor (beta chain) was observed in a study of T cells in Graves' hyperthyroidism and ophthalmopathy. Study-level results: In the blood, most expanded thyroid clonotypes above 0.001 appeared as well.

RNA transcripts served as the template for amplifying TCR beta CDR3 regions. When the TCR CDR3 underwent first-round RT-PCR, the HTBI primer set was used. TCRdb ran MiXCR on the multiplex PCR reads and lists one entry per CDR3 protein. Of over 650,000 distinct CDR3 sequences in the sample, over 15% were seen once. Note on this clonotype: Its antigen is undetermined.

V was shortened by 3 bases and J by 4 bases, with 10 bases between the two germline ends. CDR1 is MNHNS and CDR2 is SASEGT in the germline V gene. The CDR3 covers 14 residues. Graves' hyperthyroidism qualified as stable when ophthalmopathy did not progress within 18 months. Hyperthyroidism in the patients, aged 18 to 65, was newly diagnosed and under 2 months in duration. Clinical symptoms, serum thyroxine and TRAb, thyroid ultrasound and orbital computed tomography were used for the diagnoses. Sequenced input: blood. This TCR was sampled from a man aged 18 to 29 with Graves' hyperthyroidism. The V call is TRBV6-1, the J call TRBJ2-1; a weak D match, TRBD1 (6 bases). The CDR3 spells CASSDGTNYNEQFF. CDR3 in DNA: TGTGCCAGCAGTGATGGGACAAATTACAATGAGCAGTTCTTC.